This is a list of T cell receptor beta chains from one sample in a study of CD8 T cells in Susac syndrome. TCRdb called the immunoSEQ multiplex PCR reads again in MiXCR, with one record for every CDR3 protein. The top ten hold around 0.27% of the sample, which has roughly 130,000 distinct CDR3 sequences, roughly 94% seen once. Sequences were obtained from CD8+ T cells from PBMCs. Receptors originate from a human donor with Susac syndrome. CDR3s include the opening cysteine and the closing phenylalanine or tryptophan. A D gene is named only where the DNA matches it firmly. A row's size may be missing; if present it is once, few, many or a size class.

V gene	D gene	clone size	J gene	CDR3 DNA	CDR3 protein
TRBV11-2	TRBD2	.	TRBJ2-5	TGTGCCAGCAGCGACCTGACTAGCGGGGGGGCAGGAGAGACCCAGTACTTC	CASSDLTSGGAGETQYF
TRBV11-2	.	.	TRBJ2-7	TGTGCCAGCAGCTTAGCTTCCCTGGGACCACACTACGAGCAGTACTTC	CASSLASLGPHYEQYF
TRBV12-3/TRBV12-4	.	.	TRBJ1-3	TGTGCCACCCCGACGGGAAACACCATATATTTT	CATPTGNTIYF
TRBV11-2	.	.	TRBJ2-7	TGTGCCAGCAGCCAAAGGACGGACGAGCAGTACTTC	CASSQRTDEQYF
TRBV12-3/TRBV12-4	TRBD1	.	TRBJ2-1	TGTGCCAGCACCACAGGGGGACCCTACAATGAGCAGTTCTTC	CASTTGGPYNEQFF
TRBV11-2	TRBD1	.	TRBJ1-6	TGTGCCAGCAGCGGACGACAGGGATTTAAGGCCCTCCACTTT	CASSGRQGFKALHF
TRBV5-6	TRBD2	.	TRBJ2-1	TGTGCCAGCAGCTCCGTTCCGACTAGCGGGGGTTCCTACAATGAGCAGTTCTTC	CASSSVPTSGGSYNEQFF
TRBV4-1	.	.	TRBJ2-5	TGCGCCAGCAGCCCCCGGCAGGCTTCCTCGGAGACCCAGTACTTC	CASSPRQASSETQYF
TRBV4-1	TRBD1	.	TRBJ2-7	TGCGCCAGCAGCCAAGATCCGGGACAGGGTTACGAGCAGTACTTC	CASSQDPGQGYEQYF
TRBV7-8	.	.	TRBJ2-7	TGTGCCAGCAGCCGAAACCCCCTCGAGCAGTACTTC	CASSRNPLEQYF
TRBV4-1	.	.	TRBJ1-2	TGCGCCAGCAGCCAAGATCCCGCAGGGGACCTCTATGGCTACACCTTC	CASSQDPAGDLYGYTF
TRBV9	.	.	TRBJ2-2	TGTGCCAGCAGCGTCGGGGACAACGCGAACACCGGGGAGCTGTTTTTT	CASSVGDNANTGELFF
TRBV7-9	.	.	TRBJ2-3	TGTGCCAGCAGCACTGCGACCCGGGGCCCCACAGATACGCAGTATTTT	CASSTATRGPTDTQYF
TRBV29-1	.	once	TRBJ1-5	TGCAGCGCCGGCGCTCCTGGGGAGCCCCAGCATTTT	CSAGAPGEPQHF
TRBV7-6	.	.	TRBJ2-7	TGTGCCAGCAGCCCCCTGACACCGGGCCCCTACGAGCAGTACTTC	CASSPLTPGPYEQYF
TRBV19	TRBD2	.	TRBJ2-1	TGTGCCAGTAGTATAGCCTACCCAGGACTAGCAGGGGAGCAGTTCTTC	CASSIAYPGLAGEQFF
TRBV6-5	TRBD1	once	TRBJ2-7	TGTGCCAGCAGTTACGGGGCAGGGGGCAGCGGGGAGCAGTACTTC	CASSYGAGGSGEQYF
TRBV2	.	once	TRBJ2-5	TGTGCCAGCAGTGAAGCGGGGGTCCAAGAGACCCAGTACTTC	CASSEAGVQETQYF
TRBV5-6	TRBD2	.	TRBJ2-7	TGTGCCAGCAGCTTCTGGCGGGAGGTCCGGGACGAGCAGTACTTC	CASSFWREVRDEQYF
TRBV6-1	.	.	TRBJ1-6	TGTGCCAGCAGTGAAGATCGTAGTGAGAATTCACCCCTCCACTTT	CASSEDRSENSPLHF
TRBV11-2	.	.	TRBJ2-5	TGTGCCAGCACCGATAGGGAGACCCAGTACTTC	CASTDRETQYF
TRBV7-9	TRBD1	.	TRBJ1-2	TGTGCCAGCAGCACTGCACGGGACAGGGAATGGGGCTATGGCTACACCTTC	CASSTARDREWGYGYTF
TRBV9	.	.	TRBJ2-3	TGTGCCAGCAGCGAAGACAGGAGCACAGATACGCAGTATTTT	CASSEDRSTDTQYF
TRBV27	.	few	TRBJ2-7	TGTGCCAGCAGTGCCGGGACCGCGTACGAGCAGTACTTC	CASSAGTAYEQYF
TRBV12-3/TRBV12-4	.	.	TRBJ2-5	TGTGCCAGCAGCCTTACCAGGGATATACAAGAGACCCAGTACTTC	CASSLTRDIQETQYF
TRBV20-1	.	.	TRBJ2-7	TGCAGTGCCATGGGGCAGTCCTCAGCCTACGAGCAGTACTTC	CSAMGQSSAYEQYF
TRBV9	TRBD1	.	TRBJ2-1	TGTGCCAGCAGCGTCCCCGGGACAGGGGGATTGGCACGGTACACCAATGAGCAGTTCTTC	CASSVPGTGGLARYTNEQFF
TRBV29-1	.	.	TRBJ2-2	TGCAGCGTTGAAGGATTAGGGGGTACCGGGGAGCTGTTTTTT	CSVEGLGGTGELFF
TRBV12-5	TRBD1	.	TRBJ1-5	TGTGCTAGTGGATCTACAGGGGTCAATCAGCCCCAGCATTTT	CASGSTGVNQPQHF
TRBV14	.	once	TRBJ1-6	TGTGCCAGCAGCCAAGAGGGGCGGCGGGGAACGTCACCCCTCCACTTT	CASSQEGRRGTSPLHF
TRBV29-1	.	.	TRBJ2-7	TGCAGCGCACGACAGACCTACGAGCAGTACTTC	CSARQTYEQYF
TRBV25-1	.	.	TRBJ2-5	TGTGCCAGCAGTCCCCATGATACCCAGTACTTC	CASSPHDTQYF
TRBV30	.	.	TRBJ1-1	TGTGCCTGGAGGGCGCTCCGGAACACTGAAGCTTTCTTT	CAWRALRNTEAFF
TRBV5-1	TRBD1	.	TRBJ2-5	TGCGCCAGCAGTTGGCCGGGACAGGGGGCAGGGCAAGAGACCCAGTACTTC	CASSWPGQGAGQETQYF
TRBV30	TRBD1	.	TRBJ2-5	TGTGCCTGGAATGGACAGGGGGAGACCCAGTACTTC	CAWNGQGETQYF
TRBV29-1	.	.	TRBJ2-3	TGCAGCGGGGGGGCAGGGGACGCAGATACGCAGTATTTT	CSGGAGDADTQYF
TRBV27	.	.	TRBJ2-7	TGTGCCAGCAGCCCTTCGGCGGGATGGCCCAGAGGCTACGAGCAGTACTTC	CASSPSAGWPRGYEQYF
TRBV9	.	.	TRBJ1-1	TGTGCCAGCAGCTCCAAGGACGGCCTGAACACTGAAGCTTTCTTT	CASSSKDGLNTEAFF
TRBV15	TRBD2	.	TRBJ2-3	TGTGCCACCAGCAGAGCTTTGTATACGGGGGGGGCGACAGATACGCAGTATTTT	CATSRALYTGGATDTQYF
TRBV29-1	TRBD1	.	TRBJ2-5	TGCAGCGCCTGGACAGGGGAGGGAGAGACCCAGTACTTC	CSAWTGEGETQYF
TRBV3-1	.	.	TRBJ2-1	TGTGCCAGCAGCCAATTACAGGGTTTTGGTGAGCAGTTCTTC	CASSQLQGFGEQFF
TRBV5-6	.	.	TRBJ2-3	TGTGCCAGCAGCCCCGGGAGCACAGATACGCAGTATTTT	CASSPGSTDTQYF
TRBV6-5	.	once	TRBJ1-2	TGTGCCAGCAGTTACGCGAAGCCTGGCTACACCTTC	CASSYAKPGYTF
TRBV2	.	.	TRBJ1-2	TGTGCCAGCAGCGACAGGAGCGCCTATGGCTACACCTTC	CASSDRSAYGYTF
TRBV5-4	.	.	TRBJ2-2	TGTGCCAGCAGCTTGGCGAACACCGGGGAGCTGTTTTTT	CASSLANTGELFF
TRBV11-2	TRBD2	.	TRBJ2-1	TGTGCCAGCAGCTTACAGACTAGCGGGGGGGCAAGGCAGTTCTTC	CASSLQTSGGARQFF
TRBV5-5	.	.	TRBJ1-2	TGTGCCAGCAGGCGGGAGGAGGGCGCCTTGTATGGCTACACCTTC	CASRREEGALYGYTF
TRBV6-5	TRBD2	.	TRBJ2-7	TGTGCCAGCAGACTTGGGGGGGACGAGCAGTACTTC	CASRLGGDEQYF